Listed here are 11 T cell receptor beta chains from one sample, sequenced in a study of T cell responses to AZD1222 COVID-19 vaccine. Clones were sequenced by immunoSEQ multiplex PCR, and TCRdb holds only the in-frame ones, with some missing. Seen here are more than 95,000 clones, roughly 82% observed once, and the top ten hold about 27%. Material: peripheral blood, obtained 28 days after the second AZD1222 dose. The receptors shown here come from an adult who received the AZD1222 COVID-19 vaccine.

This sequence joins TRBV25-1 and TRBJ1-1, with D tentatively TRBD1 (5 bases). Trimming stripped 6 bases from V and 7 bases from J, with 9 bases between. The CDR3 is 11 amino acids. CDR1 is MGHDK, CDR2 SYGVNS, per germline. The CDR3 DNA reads TGTGCCAGCAGCCGGGGGAGTGAAGCTTTCTTT. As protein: CASSRGSEAFF.

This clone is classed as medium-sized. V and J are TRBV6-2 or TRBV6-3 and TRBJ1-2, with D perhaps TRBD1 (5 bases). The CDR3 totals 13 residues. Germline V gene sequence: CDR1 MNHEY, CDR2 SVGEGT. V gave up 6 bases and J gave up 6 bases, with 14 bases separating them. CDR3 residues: CASSSRGYDGYTF. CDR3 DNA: TGTGCCAGCAGCAGTCGGGGGTATGATGGCTACACCTTC.

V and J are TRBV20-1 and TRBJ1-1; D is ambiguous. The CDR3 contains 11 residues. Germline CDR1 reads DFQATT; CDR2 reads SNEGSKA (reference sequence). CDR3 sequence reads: CTPSGGTEAFF. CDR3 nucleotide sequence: TGCACCCCGTCAGGCGGCACTGAAGCTTTCTTT.

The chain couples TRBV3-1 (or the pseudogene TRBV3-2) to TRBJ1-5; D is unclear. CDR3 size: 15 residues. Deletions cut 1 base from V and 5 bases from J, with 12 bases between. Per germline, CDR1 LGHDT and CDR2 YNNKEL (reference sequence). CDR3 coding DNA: TGTGCCAGCAGCCAAGGTTTCGGCAGTTATCAGCCCCAGCATTTT. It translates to CASSQGFGSYQPQHF.

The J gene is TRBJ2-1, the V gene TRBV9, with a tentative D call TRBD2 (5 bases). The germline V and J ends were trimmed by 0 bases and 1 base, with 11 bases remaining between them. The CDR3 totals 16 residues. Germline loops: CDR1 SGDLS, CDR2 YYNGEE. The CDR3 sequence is CASSVDGGLSYNEQFF. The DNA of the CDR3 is TGTGCCAGCAGCGTAGACGGCGGGCTATCCTACAATGAGCAGTTCTTC.

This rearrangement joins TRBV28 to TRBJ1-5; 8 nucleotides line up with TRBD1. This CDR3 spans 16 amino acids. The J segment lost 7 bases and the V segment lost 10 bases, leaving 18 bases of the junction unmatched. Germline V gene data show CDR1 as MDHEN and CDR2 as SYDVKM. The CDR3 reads CATPTWRQGTEQPQHF. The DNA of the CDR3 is TGTGCCACCCCAACCTGGAGACAGGGGACCGAACAGCCCCAGCATTTT.

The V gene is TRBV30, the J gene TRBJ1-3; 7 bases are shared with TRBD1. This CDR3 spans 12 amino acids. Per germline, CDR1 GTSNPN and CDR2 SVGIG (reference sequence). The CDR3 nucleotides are TGTGCGACTCAGGGGGGGCGGAACACCATATATTTT. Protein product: CATQGGRNTIYF. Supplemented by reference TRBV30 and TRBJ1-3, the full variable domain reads SQTIHQWPATLVQPVGSPLSLECTVEGTSNPNLYWYRQAAGRGLQLLFYSVGIGQISSEVPQNLSASRPQDRQFILSSKKLLLSDSGFYLCATQGGRNTIYFGEGSWLTVV.

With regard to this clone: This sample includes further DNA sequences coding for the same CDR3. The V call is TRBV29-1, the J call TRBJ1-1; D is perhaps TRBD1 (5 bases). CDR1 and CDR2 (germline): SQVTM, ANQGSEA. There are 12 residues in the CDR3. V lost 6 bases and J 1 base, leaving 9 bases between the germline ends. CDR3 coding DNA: TGCAGCGTGGGGACGGGGAACACTGAAGCTTTCTTT. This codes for CSVGTGNTEAFF.

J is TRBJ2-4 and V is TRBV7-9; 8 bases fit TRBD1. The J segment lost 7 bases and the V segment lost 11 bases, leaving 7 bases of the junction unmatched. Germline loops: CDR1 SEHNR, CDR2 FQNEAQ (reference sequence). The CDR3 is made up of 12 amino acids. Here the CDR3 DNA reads TGTGCCGGCGGGACAGGATCGAACATTCAGTACTTC. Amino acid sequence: CAGGTGSNIQYF.

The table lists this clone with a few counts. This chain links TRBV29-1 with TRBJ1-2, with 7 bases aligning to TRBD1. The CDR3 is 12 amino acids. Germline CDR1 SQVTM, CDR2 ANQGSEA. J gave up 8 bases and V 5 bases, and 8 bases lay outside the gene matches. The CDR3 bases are TGCAGCGTTCAACAGGGGATCCAAGGCTACACCTTC. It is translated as CSVQQGIQGYTF.

The CDR3 bases are TGTGCCAGCAGACAGGGCCGGGGCTATGGCTACACCTTC. It yields the protein CASRQGRGYGYTF. The rearrangement links TRBV11-2 to TRBJ1-2; the D gene is possibly TRBD1 (6 bases). CDR1 and CDR2 from the germline V gene are SGHAT and FQNNGV. Trimming cost V 6 bases and J 4 bases, with 12 bases left between them. The CDR3 has 13 amino acids.